A single sample gave rise to the 17 T cell receptor beta chains below, sequenced in a study of cytomegalovirus exposure and HLA in healthy donors. The PCR was carried out with 60 Vbeta primers and 13 Jbeta primers. The assay was immunoSEQ multiplex PCR, and TCRdb's table has in-frame clones only and misses some. The table includes under 200,000 clones, about 85% detected once. The sequenced sample consisted of PBMCs. The receptor source for this set is a male donor in good health and CMV-seropositive.

CDR3 coding DNA: TGCGCCAGCAGCCAATCAGGACAGGGCCCCGGGGAGCTGTTTTTT. This translates into CASSQSGQGPGELFF. This chain connects TRBV4-1 to TRBJ2-2, with 8 bases fitting TRBD1. Unmatched junction bases numbered 5, after V lost 2 bases and J lost 6 bases. The CDR3 runs 15 residues. Germline V gene data show CDR1 as MGHRA and CDR2 as YSYEKL.

This chain connects TRBV5-4 to TRBJ2-1, with 11 bases that match TRBD2. The trim removed 6 bases at V and 6 bases at J, leaving 2 bases unmatched. This CDR3 has 13 amino acids. Germline values: CDR1 SGHNT, CDR2 YYREEE (reference sequence). CDR3 nucleotides: TGTGCCAGCATAGCGGGAGGGGGCAATGAGCAGTTCTTC. Translation: CASIAGGGNEQFF.

This rearrangement joins TRBV27 to TRBJ1-4; D might be TRBD1 (5 bases). Germline values: CDR1 MNHEY, CDR2 SMNVEV (reference sequence). There are 15 residues in the CDR3. V gave up 6 bases and J gave up 7 bases, with 18 bases separating them. Here the CDR3 reads CASRDSGRGVEKLFF. The DNA of the CDR3 is TGTGCCAGCAGAGACTCCGGGAGGGGCGTTGAAAAACTGTTTTTT. Full variable domain (rest looked up from reference TRBV27 and TRBJ1-4): EAQVTQNPRYLITVTGKKLTVTCSQNMNHEYMSWYRQDPGLGLRQIYYSMNVEVTDKGDVPEGYKVSRKEKRNFPLILESPSPNQTSLYFCASRDSGRGVEKLFFGSGTQLSVL.

The chain joins TRBV29-1 to TRBJ1-1; 7 bases are a match to TRBD1. The length of the CDR3 is 14 residues. The V segment lost 6 bases and the J segment 1 base; nucleotides outside the gene matches: 8. The germline V gene encodes CDR1 SQVTM and CDR2 ANQGSEA. The CDR3 DNA reads TGCAGCGTACTGTCCGGGACAGCGAACACTGAAGCTTTCTTT. Amino acid sequence: CSVLSGTANTEAFF.

In this sample, this clone turned up once. The chain combines TRBV27 with TRBJ1-4; possibly TRBD1 for D (6 bases). The V end lost 5 bases, the J end lost 7 bases, and 17 bases lay between the germline ends. CDR1 is MNHEY, CDR2 SMNVEV, per germline (reference sequence). The CDR3 consists of 15 residues. The DNA for the CDR3 is TGTGCCAGCAGTCAATCAGGGGTATCGGGTGAAAAACTGTTTTTT. Translating it yields CASSQSGVSGEKLFF. Supplemented by reference TRBV27 and TRBJ1-4, the full variable domain reads EAQVTQNPRYLITVTGKKLTVTCSQNMNHEYMSWYRQDPGLGLRQIYYSMNVEVTDKGDVPEGYKVSRKEKRNFPLILESPSPNQTSLYFCASSQSGVSGEKLFFGSGTQLSVL.

This clone was counted once. V gene TRBV5-1 combines with J gene TRBJ1-3; D is unresolved. V gave up 6 bases and J gave up 2 bases, with 9 bases separating them. The CDR3 spans 13 residues. From germline, CDR1 is SGHRS and CDR2 YFSETQ. The CDR3 region has the DNA TGCGCCAGCACGGGGAGCCCTGGAAACACCATATATTTT. This codes for CASTGSPGNTIYF.

The V call is TRBV16, the J call TRBJ1-1; D is perhaps TRBD1 (5 bases). This CDR3 contains 15 residues. Germline V CDR1 and CDR2: KGHSY, FQNENV. V was clipped by 6 bases and J by 3 bases, with 17 bases between them. CDR3 amino acids: CASSPPGQGYTEAFF. CDR3 sequence (DNA): TGTGCCAGCAGTCCACCCGGACAAGGGTACACTGAAGCTTTCTTT.

J is TRBJ2-3 and V is TRBV4-2, with unresolved D. CDR3 length equals 16 residues. Trimming removed 1 base from V and 1 base from J, with 12 bases in between. Germline CDR1 LGHNA, CDR2 YNFKEQ. The CDR3 sequence is CASSQVPDRGTDTQYF. The DNA of the CDR3 is TGTGCCAGCAGCCAAGTACCTGATCGAGGCACAGATACGCAGTATTTT.

Concerning this clone: The junction departs from germline at one end; a sequencing error may be responsible. The chain joins TRBV7-9 to TRBJ1-4, with D uncertain. The CDR3 extends over 14 amino acids. Looked up from germline, CDR1 is SEHNR and CDR2 is FQNEAQ (reference sequence). CDR3: CSSSPSGLNEKLFF. The DNA for the CDR3 is TGTTCCAGCAGCCCCAGCGGGCTGAATGAAAAACTGTTTTTT.

The chain uses TRBV4-2 and TRBJ1-1; weak D call: TRBD1 (6 bases). The V gene's germline CDR1 is LGHNA and CDR2 YNFKEQ. V lost 1 base and J lost 4, with 7 bases in between. This CDR3 contains 13 residues. Here the CDR3 DNA reads TGTGCCAGCAGCCAAGGGGGGCGCACTGAAGCTTTCTTT. It encodes CASSQGGRTEAFF.

The chain joins TRBV5-8 to TRBJ1-1; 7 nucleotides agree with TRBD1. V shed 4 bases and J 8 bases; nucleotides not matched to a gene: 5. Germline-derived CDR1 and CDR2 are SGHTS and YDEGEE. This CDR3 region has 12 residues. CDR3 nucleotides: TGTGCCAGCAGCCCCTTGACAGGGGAAGCTTTCTTT. It encodes CASSPLTGEAFF.

The chain couples TRBV27 to TRBJ1-4; the D gene is possibly TRBD1 (6 bases). The germline gives CDR1 MNHEY, CDR2 SMNVEV (reference sequence). Trimming removed 2 bases at V and 10 bases at J, with 14 bases between. The CDR3 runs 14 residues. The CDR3 loop is CASSLPGVRGKLFF. The CDR3 coding sequence is TGTGCCAGCAGTTTACCAGGGGTAAGGGGAAAACTGTTTTTT.

As regards this clone: One end of the junction does not line up with germline, which may come from a read error. The V gene is TRBV9, the J gene TRBJ2-5, with 12 bases matching TRBD1. The J call may be faulty, since TRBJ2-7 better matches the DNA end. This CDR3 spans 15 amino acids. Germline CDR1 and CDR2: SGDLS and YYNGEE. CDR3 sequence: CASSVEGQGAYEQYF. CDR3 nucleotide sequence: TGTGCCAGCAGTGTAGAGGGACAGGGGGCGTACGAGCAGTACTTC.

The rearrangement uses TRBV12-5 and TRBJ2-3; weak D call: TRBD2 (5 bases). Germline CDR1 is LGHNT and CDR2 is FRNRAP. V gave up 3 bases and J gave up 1 base, with 11 bases separating them. This CDR3 is built from 15 residues. DNA of the CDR3: TGTGCTAGTGGTTTAGGCGGGCGGCGCACAGATACGCAGTATTTT. This sequence encodes CASGLGGRRTDTQYF. Combining the CDR3 with reference TRBV12-5 and TRBJ2-3 gives the whole variable domain DARVTQTPRHKVTEMGQEVTMRCQPILGHNTVFWYRQTMMQGLELLAYFRNRAPLDDSGMPKDRFSAEMPDATLATLKIQPSEPRDSAVYFCASGLGGRRTDTQYFGPGTRLTVL.

This chain links TRBV19 with TRBJ2-7, with 7 bases lining up with TRBD2. V lost 3 bases, J lost 2 bases, and 7 bases stayed unmatched. The CDR3 spans 15 residues. Germline assignment: CDR1 LNHDA and CDR2 SQIVND (reference sequence). For the CDR3, the DNA is TGTGCCAGTAGTATGGGAGGGGCCGCCCCCTACGAGCAGTACTTC. Translation gives CASSMGGAAPYEQYF.

The gene calls are TRBV9 and TRBJ2-5; TRBD2 might be the D (6 bases). The DNA end lines up better with TRBJ2-7; the J call may be wrong. The CDR3 covers 14 residues. Germline CDR1 is SGDLS and CDR2 is YYNGEE. The CDR3: CASSVDGGGYEQYF. CDR3 sequence (DNA): TGTGCCAGCAGCGTAGATGGGGGAGGCTACGAGCAGTACTTC.

CDR3 protein: CASSPGTSGRLEQFF. The CDR3 DNA is TGTGCCAGCAGCCCCGGGACTAGCGGGAGACTTGAGCAGTTCTTC. V is TRBV5-6 and J is TRBJ2-1; 14 nucleotides align to TRBD2. The CDR3 has 15 residues. Germline assignment: CDR1 SGHDT and CDR2 YYEEEE. V was clipped by 4 bases and J by 9 bases; unmatched bases: 6.